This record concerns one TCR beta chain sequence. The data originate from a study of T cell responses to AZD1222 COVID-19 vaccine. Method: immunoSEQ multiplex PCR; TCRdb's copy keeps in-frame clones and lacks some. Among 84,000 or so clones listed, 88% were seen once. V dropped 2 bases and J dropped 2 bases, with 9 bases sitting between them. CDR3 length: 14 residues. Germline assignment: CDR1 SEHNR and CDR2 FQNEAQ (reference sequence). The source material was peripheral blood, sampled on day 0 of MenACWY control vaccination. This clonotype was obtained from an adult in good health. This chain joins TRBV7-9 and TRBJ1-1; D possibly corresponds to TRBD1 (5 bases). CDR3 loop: CASSLSGANTEAFF. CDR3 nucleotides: TGTGCCAGCAGCTTATCCGGGGCCAACACTGAAGCTTTCTTT.